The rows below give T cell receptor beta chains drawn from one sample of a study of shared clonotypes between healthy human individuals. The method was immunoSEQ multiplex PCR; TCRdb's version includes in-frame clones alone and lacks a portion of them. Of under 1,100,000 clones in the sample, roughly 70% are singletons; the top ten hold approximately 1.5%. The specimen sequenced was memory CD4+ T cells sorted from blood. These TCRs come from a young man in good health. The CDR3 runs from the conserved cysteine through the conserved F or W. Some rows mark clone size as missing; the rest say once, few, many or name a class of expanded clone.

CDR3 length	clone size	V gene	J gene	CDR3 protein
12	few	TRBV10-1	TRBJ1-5	CANRQGDQPQHF
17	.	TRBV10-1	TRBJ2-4	CASSEGAGRNVKNIQYF
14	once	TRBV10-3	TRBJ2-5	CAISGGGQAATQYF
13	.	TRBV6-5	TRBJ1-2	CASSTGGNYGYTF
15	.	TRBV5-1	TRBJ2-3	CASRLPGQGTDTQYF
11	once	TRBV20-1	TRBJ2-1	CSVSRGNEQFF
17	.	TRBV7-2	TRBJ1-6	CASSLDLLVVSGSPLHF
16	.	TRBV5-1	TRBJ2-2	CASSLDGQGYTGELFF
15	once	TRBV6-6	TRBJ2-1	CASSYWAGSGNEQFF
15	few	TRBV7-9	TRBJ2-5	CASSSGSGGAETQYF
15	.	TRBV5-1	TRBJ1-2	CASSFSQGGTYGYTF
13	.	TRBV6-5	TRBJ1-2	CASSYGARSGYTF
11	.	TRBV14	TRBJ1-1	CASSQGPEAFF
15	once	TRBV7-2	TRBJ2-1	CASSKQSGTYNEQFF
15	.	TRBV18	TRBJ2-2	CASSQGSRDTGELFF
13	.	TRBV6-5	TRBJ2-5	CASSYRGGETQYF
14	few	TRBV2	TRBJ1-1	CASSVDQGGTEAFF
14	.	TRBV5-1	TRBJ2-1	CASSLDQDRGQQFF
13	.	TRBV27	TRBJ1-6	CASRFDINSPLHF
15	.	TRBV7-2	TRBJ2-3	CASRPSGASTDTQYF
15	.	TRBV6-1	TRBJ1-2	CASSVKGVTWDGYTF
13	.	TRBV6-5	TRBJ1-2	CASKTEAFDGYTF
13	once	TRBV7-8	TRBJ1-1	CASSRDRGTEAFF
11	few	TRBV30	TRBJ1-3	CAWNRGVTIYF
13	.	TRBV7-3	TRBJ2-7	CASSRSAGYEQYF
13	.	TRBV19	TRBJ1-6	CASSDTSDSPLHF
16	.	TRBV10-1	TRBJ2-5	CASSESRAGGRETQYF
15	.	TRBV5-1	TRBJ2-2	CASSLTRLNTGELFF
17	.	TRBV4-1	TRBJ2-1	CASSQDWGEGHYNEQFF
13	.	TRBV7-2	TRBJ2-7	CASSSGGSYEQYF
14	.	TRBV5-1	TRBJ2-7	CASSFGTGVYEQYF
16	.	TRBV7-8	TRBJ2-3	CASSPSPGTSTDTQYF
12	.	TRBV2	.	CASSLVEYEQYF